Listed here are 21 T cell receptor beta chains from one sample, sequenced in a study of T cells in Graves' hyperthyroidism and ophthalmopathy. TCR beta CDR3 regions were amplified from RNA transcripts. Primed by the HTBI set, a first-round RT-PCR was run on the TCR CDR3. TCRdb itself ran the multiplex PCR reads through MiXCR, one entry per CDR3 protein. The sample contains about 640,000 distinct CDR3 sequences, 45% of which appear only once. Sequencing used peripheral blood or thyroid tissue (not recorded which). The source is an adult man with Graves' disease, either hyperthyroidism or ophthalmopathy (not recorded which).

The chain joins TRBV7-9 to TRBJ1-4, with D possibly TRBD1 on 5 matching bases. This CDR3 comprises 15 residues. Germline V CDR1 and CDR2: SEHNR, FQNEAQ (reference sequence). The ends were cut back, 0 bases at V and 7 bases at J, with 12 bases in the middle. CDR3 sequence: CASSLADGGGEKLFF. The CDR3, as DNA: TGTGCCAGCAGCTTAGCCGACGGGGGGGGTGAAAAACTGTTTTTT.

Regarding this clonotype: It is likely a read error, because the conserved phenylalanine at the end of the CDR3 is missing. The limits of the CDR3 on the DNA are not certain, so only TCRdb's listed CDR3 is given. The V gene is TRBV11-2, the J gene TRBJ1-4; the listed D gene, TRBD1, was not tested against the DNA. Germline-derived CDR1 and CDR2 are SGHAT and FQNNGV. Including both end residues, the CDR3 is 8 amino acids long. The CDR3 reads CASSYGTG.

The rearrangement links TRBV5-1 to TRBJ2-7; D not certain. Germline loops: CDR1 SGHRS, CDR2 YFSETQ. The CDR3 is 15 amino acids. The ends were cut back, 4 bases at V and 1 base at J, with 15 bases in the middle. Here the CDR3 DNA reads TGCGCCAGCAGCCGTCTCTCTCTACCTTCCTACGAGCAGTACTTC. Translation: CASSRLSLPSYEQYF.

This chain links TRBV12-3 or TRBV12-4 with TRBJ1-3; D unresolved. Deletions cut 6 bases from V and 0 bases from J, with 9 bases between. This CDR3 contains 14 residues. CDR3 bases: TGTGCCAGCAGACCGACGGACTCTGGAAACACCATATATTTT. It is translated as CASRPTDSGNTIYF.

This clonotype appeared a few times. V and J are TRBV2 and TRBJ2-5; D gene unclear. From germline, CDR1 is SNHLY and CDR2 FYNNEI. The CDR3 sequence is 15 residues long. V was pared by 5 bases and J by 0 bases, with 13 bases between. In DNA form, the CDR3 reads TGTGCCAGCAGTTTGCGCGGAGAGGACCAAGAGACCCAGTACTTC. This encodes CASSLRGEDQETQYF. The whole variable domain, remainder taken from reference TRBV2 and TRBJ2-5, is EPEVTQTPSHQVTQMGQEVILRCVPISNHLYFYWYRQILGQKVEFLVSFYNNEISEKSEIFDDQFSVERPDGSNFTLKIRSTKLEDSAMYFCASSLRGEDQETQYFGPGTRLLVL.

The chain has TRBV2 and TRBJ1-2; perhaps TRBD1 as D (5 bases). V dropped 5 bases and J dropped 2 bases, with 9 bases sitting between them. CDR3 length: 13 residues. The V gene's germline CDR1 is SNHLY and CDR2 FYNNEI. In DNA form, the CDR3 reads TGTGCCAGCAGTAAGACAGCGAACTATGGCTACACCTTC. Translated, it gives CASSKTANYGYTF.

This clonotype was observed many times. The chain recombines TRBV19 with TRBJ1-1; tentatively, D is TRBD1 (5 bases). V shed 1 base and J shed 5 bases, with 8 bases lying between them. Germline V gives CDR1 LNHDA, CDR2 SQIVND (reference sequence). The CDR3 is made up of 13 amino acids. The CDR3 sequence: CASSIVPGTEAFF. The CDR3 DNA sequence: TGTGCCAGTAGTATAGTACCAGGGACTGAAGCTTTCTTT.

V and J are TRBV9 and TRBJ1-6; possibly TRBD1 for D (5 bases). The CDR3 extends over 14 amino acids. CDR1 is SGDLS, CDR2 YYNGEE, per germline. Trimming took off 2 bases at V and 8 bases at J, with 11 bases between the two ends. The CDR3 protein is CASSVGVSHSPLHF. CDR3 coding DNA: TGTGCCAGCAGCGTGGGGGTATCGCATTCACCCCTCCACTTT.

The rearrangement uses TRBV6-1 and TRBJ2-7; 9 nucleotides line up with TRBD1. V trimming: 6 bases; J trimming: 12 bases; junction bases outside the gene matches: 12. This CDR3 contains 13 residues. Germline V lookup: CDR1 MNHNS, CDR2 SASEGT. CDR3 nucleotide sequence: TGTGCCAGCAGCACCGGGACAGGGAGATGGCTGTACTTC. Translation gives CASSTGTGRWLYF.

This clonotype was seen more than once but under ten times. The rearrangement links TRBV15 to TRBJ1-5; 9 nucleotides align to TRBD1. Germline trimming cut 0 bases from V and 4 bases from J; bases unmatched to any gene: 7. Germline assignment: CDR1 LNHNV and CDR2 YYDKDF (reference sequence). The CDR3 consists of 17 residues. The CDR3 DNA sequence: TGTGCCACCAGCAGAGAGCGACCGGGACAGGGAAATCAGCCCCAGCATTTT. Its translation is CATSRERPGQGNQPQHF.

This clonotype was observed at least ten times. The chain recombines TRBV7-9 with TRBJ1-1, with a tentative D call TRBD1 (6 bases). The CDR3 length is 13 residues. CDR1 SEHNR and CDR2 FQNEAQ come from the germline V gene (reference sequence). V was pared by 1 base and J by 8 bases, with 11 bases between. The CDR3 region has the DNA TGTGCCAGCAGCTTAGAACAAGGGACAGAAGCTTTCTTT. Translating gives CASSLEQGTEAFF.

This clonotype was detected only once. The chain is built from TRBV7-8 and TRBJ1-6; D is possibly TRBD1 (6 bases). With 5 bases removed from V and 4 bases from J, the gap between germline ends came to 12 bases. CDR1 and CDR2 from the germline V gene are SGHVS and FQNEAQ. The CDR3 covers 15 residues. CDR3: CASSRRTGYNSPLHF. DNA for the CDR3: TGTGCCAGCAGCCGACGTACAGGGTATAATTCACCCCTCCACTTT. The full variable domain, rest sourced from reference TRBV7-8 and TRBJ1-6, is GAGVSQSPRYKVAKRGQDVALRCDPISGHVSLFWYQQALGQGPEFLTYFQNEAQLDKSGLPSDRFFAERPEGSVSTLKIQRTQQEDSAVYLCASSRRTGYNSPLHFGNGTRLTVT.

V usage is TRBV2 and J usage is TRBJ2-5, with TRBD1 as a possible D gene (6 bases). The V end was cut by 5 bases, the J end by 1 base, with 14 bases between. The germline gives CDR1 SNHLY, CDR2 FYNNEI. The CDR3 spans 15 residues. The CDR3 spells CASSTDSAIQETQYF. The CDR3 DNA reads as TGTGCCAGCAGTACGGACAGCGCCATCCAAGAGACCCAGTACTTC.

The table lists this clonotype with a few counts. The junction does not match germline at one end; this may be a read error. The rearrangement links TRBV7-9 to TRBJ1-5, with D possibly TRBD1 on 5 matching bases. CDR3 length: 14 residues. Looked up from germline, CDR1 is SEHNR and CDR2 is FQNEAQ (reference sequence). The CDR3 sequence: CAGGNSLDHQPQHF. The CDR3 bases are TGTGCCGGGGGTAACAGTCTGGATCATCAACCCCAGCATTTT.

Comment on this clonotype: No conserved phenylalanine or tryptophan ends this CDR3, so it is likely a read error. The V call is TRBV12-3 or TRBV12-4, the J call TRBJ1-1; D perhaps matches TRBD1 (5 bases). This CDR3 has 14 amino acids. V gave up 7 bases and J gave up 7 bases, with 19 bases separating them. CDR3 in amino acids: CASTPLLGRVEAFL. CDR3 DNA: TGTGCCAGCACCCCCTTACTGGGGCGGGTTGAAGCTTTCCTT.

The rearrangement links TRBV7-2 to TRBJ2-5, with D tentatively TRBD1 or TRBD2 (5 bases each). The J call is doubtful: the DNA matches TRBJ2-1 better. Looked up from germline, CDR1 is SGHTA and CDR2 is FQGNSA. The CDR3 runs to 15 residues. CDR3 residues: CASTPHPAGSDEQFF. Here the CDR3 DNA reads TGTGCCAGCACCCCGCATCCGGCAGGGAGCGATGAGCAGTTCTTC.

Ten or more counts support this clonotype. The rearrangement joins TRBV7-9 to TRBJ2-7; D ambiguous. With 5 bases removed from V and 3 bases from J, the gap between germline ends came to 8 bases. Germline CDR1 reads SEHNR; CDR2 reads FQNEAQ (reference sequence). The CDR3 covers 12 residues. CDR3 nucleotide sequence: TGTGCCAGCAGCCTCGTGCTCTACGAGCAGTACTTC. As protein: CASSLVLYEQYF.

As regards this clonotype: Mismatch with germline at one junction end may stem from a read error. The V gene is TRBV7-9, the J gene TRBJ1-1, with D possibly TRBD1 on 5 matching bases. CDR1 is SEHNR and CDR2 is FQNEAQ in the germline V gene (reference sequence). This CDR3 has 14 amino acids. The DNA for the CDR3 is TGTGCCAGTAGTATTCCCAGGGTGAACACTGAAGCCTCCTTT. Translation gives CASSIPRVNTEASF.

This chain joins TRBV5-1 and TRBJ2-3, with 7 nucleotides matching TRBD1. Germline lookup yields CDR1 SGHRS and CDR2 YFSETQ. Trimming at V came to 4 bases and at J to 3 bases, leaving 5 bases not matched to a gene. The CDR3 has 14 residues. CDR3 residues: CASSTRGMTDTQYF. The CDR3 DNA reads as TGCGCCAGCAGCACCAGGGGGATGACAGATACGCAGTATTTT. Complete variable domain (other parts from reference TRBV5-1 and TRBJ2-3): KAGVTQTPRYLIKTRGQQVTLSCSPISGHRSVSWYQQTPGQGLQFLFEYFSETQRNKGNFPGRFSGRQFSNSRSEMNVSTLELGDSALYLCASSTRGMTDTQYFGPGTRLTVL.

This clonotype has at least ten counts. This sequence joins TRBV7-2 and TRBJ1-6; D gene ambiguous. This CDR3 is built from 15 residues. The V gene lost 5 bases and the J gene lost 4 bases, with 12 bases spanning the gap. The germline gives CDR1 SGHTA, CDR2 FQGNSA. The DNA for the CDR3 is TGTGCCAGCAGCCAAGGAACAGATTATAATTCACCCCTCCACTTT. Its protein product is CASSQGTDYNSPLHF.

The chain couples TRBV2 to TRBJ1-4; D uncertain. CDR3 length equals 15 residues. The V gene lost 5 bases and the J gene lost 8 bases, with 18 bases spanning the gap. Germline values: CDR1 SNHLY, CDR2 FYNNEI. The chain's CDR3 is CASSPTAADGEKLFF. Here the CDR3 DNA reads TGTGCCAGCAGTCCTACGGCGGCCGACGGAGAAAAACTGTTTTTT.